These 9 T cell receptor beta chains share one sample of origin, sequenced in a study of T-cell memory formation after mild COVID-19. TCRdb reprocessed the 5' RACE reads with MiXCR, giving one entry per CDR3 protein. The sample consists of roughly 80,000 distinct CDR3 sequences, about 15% of them appearing once. Sequencing input: PBMCs or a T cell subset sorted from them (not recorded which). Every receptor here comes from an adult woman who had mild COVID-19 (a few samples of this study predate the infection). Cell type and time point are not known.

V usage is TRBV9 and J usage is TRBJ2-1, with TRBD2 matching over 13 bases. J gave up 4 bases and V 2 bases, and 3 bases lay outside the gene matches. This CDR3 has 16 residues. Per germline, CDR1 SGDLS and CDR2 YYNGEE. The CDR3 coding sequence is TGTGCCAGCAGCGTGGGACTAGCGGGGCTATACAATGAGCAGTTCTTC. Protein: CASSVGLAGLYNEQFF. Using reference TRBV9 and TRBJ2-1 for the parts outside the CDR3, the full variable domain is DSGVTQTPKHLITATGQRVTLRCSPRSGDLSVYWYQQSLDQGLQFLIQYYNGEERAKGNILERFSAQQFPDLHSELNLSSLELGDSALYFCASSVGLAGLYNEQFFGPGTRLTVL.

V is TRBV7-2 and J is TRBJ2-1, with 10 nucleotides matching TRBD2. Looked up from germline, CDR1 is SGHTA and CDR2 is FQGNSA. Losses at the gene ends were 5 bases for V and 9 bases for J; bases not matched to a gene: 10. This CDR3 contains 15 residues. CDR3 loop: CASSISGGIRPEQFF. The CDR3 DNA reads TGTGCCAGCAGCATTAGCGGGGGGATCCGTCCTGAGCAGTTCTTC.

V is TRBV11-2 and J is TRBJ2-2; no reliable D call. Germline V gives CDR1 SGHAT, CDR2 FQNNGV. This CDR3 has 17 amino acids. V was pared by 4 bases and J by 4 bases, with 19 bases between. CDR3 loop: CASSYLTYTSTTGELFF. As DNA, the CDR3 is TGTGCCAGCAGCTATCTTACGTATACATCGACCACCGGGGAGCTGTTTTTT.

The rearrangement links TRBV27 to TRBJ2-3; tentative D call: TRBD2 (6 bases). Per the germline V gene, CDR1 is MNHEY and CDR2 is SMNVEV (reference sequence). V was shortened by 4 bases and J by 4 bases, with 15 bases between the two germline ends. The CDR3 has 15 amino acids. CDR3 amino acids: CASSSETTRADTQYF. The CDR3 coding sequence is TGTGCCAGCAGTTCCGAGACGACTAGGGCAGATACGCAGTATTTT.

This clonotype was counted a few times. The chain links TRBV20-1 to TRBJ1-5; D gene unclear. V lost 6 bases, J lost 3 bases, and 18 bases lay in between. This CDR3 is 15 amino acids long. The germline V gene encodes CDR1 DFQATT and CDR2 SNEGSKA (reference sequence). CDR3: CSAGEETSVNQPQHF. The CDR3 nucleotides read TGCAGTGCCGGGGAGGAGACATCGGTCAATCAGCCCCAGCATTTT.

There are a few counts of this clonotype. J is TRBJ2-7 and V is TRBV6-1; TRBD1 or TRBD2 may be the D gene (5 bases each). Trimming left V 2 bases short and J 3 bases short, with 11 bases between. The germline V gene encodes CDR1 MNHNS and CDR2 SASEGT. The CDR3 is made up of 14 amino acids. CDR3 bases: TGTGCCAGCAGTGAATATGGGGGTGGCTACGAGCAGTACTTC. Encoded protein: CASSEYGGGYEQYF.

This clonotype was counted at least ten times. This chain connects TRBV20-1 to TRBJ2-6, with 8 positions matching TRBD1. This CDR3 region has 16 residues. Looked up from germline, CDR1 is DFQATT and CDR2 is SNEGSKA (reference sequence). V was pared by 1 base and J by 2 bases, with 4 bases of the junction left unmatched. The CDR3 protein is CSARGTGTPGANVLTF. The CDR3 region has the DNA TGCAGTGCTAGAGGGACAGGGACCCCTGGGGCCAACGTCCTGACTTTC.

V and J are TRBV6-5 and TRBJ2-5, with D perhaps matching TRBD2 (7 bases). Germline loops: CDR1 MNHEY, CDR2 SVGAGI. The CDR3 runs to 14 residues. V was clipped by 7 bases and J by 5 bases, with 17 bases between them. CDR3 sequence reads: CASTFGGGSETQYF. The CDR3 DNA sequence: TGTGCCAGCACCTTCGGGGGCGGGAGTGAGACCCAGTACTTC.

V gene TRBV5-6 combines with J gene TRBJ2-7; 7 nucleotides match TRBD1. The CDR3 has 16 amino acids. The ends lost 4 bases at V and 2 bases at J; junction bases unmatched: 12. The V gene's germline CDR1 is SGHDT and CDR2 YYEEEE. The CDR3 nucleotides are TGTGCCAGCAGCAGACGACCCGGGACAGCAACCTACGAGCAGTACTTC. Translation: CASSRRPGTATYEQYF.